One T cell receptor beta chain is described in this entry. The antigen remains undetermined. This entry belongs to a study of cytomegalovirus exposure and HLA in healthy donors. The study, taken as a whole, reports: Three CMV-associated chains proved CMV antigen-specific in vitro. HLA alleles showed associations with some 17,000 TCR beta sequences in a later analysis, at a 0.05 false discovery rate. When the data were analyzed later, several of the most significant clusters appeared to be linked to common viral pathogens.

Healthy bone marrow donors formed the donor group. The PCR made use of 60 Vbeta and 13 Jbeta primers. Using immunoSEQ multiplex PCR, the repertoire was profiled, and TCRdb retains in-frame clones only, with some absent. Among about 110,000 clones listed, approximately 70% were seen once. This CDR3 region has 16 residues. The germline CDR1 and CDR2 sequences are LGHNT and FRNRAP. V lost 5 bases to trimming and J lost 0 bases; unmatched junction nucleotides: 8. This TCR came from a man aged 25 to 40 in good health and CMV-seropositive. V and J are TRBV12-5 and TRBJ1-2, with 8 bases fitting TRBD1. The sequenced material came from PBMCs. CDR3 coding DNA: TGTGCTAGTGGTCCCTGGACAGGGACAGCTAACTATGGCTACACCTTC. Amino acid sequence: CASGPWTGTANYGYTF.